This T cell receptor (beta chain) was found in a study of blood T cell repertoires in COVID-19. At the level of the study: Some COVID-19 samples were acute and others convalescent; all came from the United States, Italy and Spain. T cells, B-cell-depleted T cells, or PBMCs supplied cDNA or gDNA.

Per the study methods: Nucleated cell counts were estimated from reference gene primer amplification. The table came from immunoSEQ multiplex PCR; TCRdb's copy has only in-frame clones and leaves some out. The V and J calls and clone size are taken from that table; D and trimming were inferred from the DNA. Of approximately 60,000 clones in the sample, about 76% were seen once. This clone was picked up a small number of times. CDR1 SNHLY and CDR2 FYNNEI come from the germline V gene. V shed 4 bases, J shed 0 bases, and the junction held 10 bases outside the gene matches. The CDR3 runs 17 residues. V and J are TRBV2 and TRBJ2-3; TRBD1 aligns across 7 bases. This sequence was found in an elderly woman with acute or convalescent COVID-19. Sequenced sample: peripheral blood. The CDR3 nucleotides read TGTGCCAGCAGTGCGAGGGACAGAAGAACTAGCACAGATACGCAGTATTTT. This sequence encodes CASSARDRRTSTDTQYF.